This T cell receptor beta chain came from a study of blood T cell repertoires in COVID-19. Study in general: The study drew acute and convalescent COVID-19 samples from the United States, Italy and Spain.

In the authors' workflow: Amplification of reference gene primers was used by the study to estimate nucleated cell counts. Assay used: immunoSEQ multiplex PCR; TCRdb lists only in-frame clones, some missing. V and J calls and clone size are copied from that table; D and trimming were computed from the DNA. The sample contains about 100,000 clones, roughly nine tenths of which appear only once. Sequencing was performed on peripheral blood. This receptor was taken from a human donor in a cohort sampled during active COVID-19.

Written as DNA, the CDR3 is TGTGCCAGTAGTATAGGCCCCCTTCGGGGCCGGGGGTCTAATCAGCCCCAGCATTTT. Its translation: CASSIGPLRGRGSNQPQHF. The chain carries TRBV19 and TRBJ1-5; TRBD1 might be the D (5 bases). Trimming removed 1 base at V and 4 bases at J, with 23 bases between. The CDR3 is 19 residues long. Per germline, CDR1 LNHDA and CDR2 SQIVND (reference sequence). Using reference TRBV19 and TRBJ1-5 for the parts outside the CDR3, the full variable domain is DGGITQSPKYLFRKEGQNVTLSCEQNLNHDAMYWYRQDPGQGLRLIYYSQIVNDFQKGDIAEGYSVSREKKESFPLTVTSAQKNPTAFYLCASSIGPLRGRGSNQPQHFGDGTRLSIL.